A selection of T cell receptor beta chains follows, all from one sample in a study of blood T cell repertoires in COVID-19. Assay used: immunoSEQ multiplex PCR; TCRdb lists only in-frame clones, some missing. The sample shows under 300,000 clones, roughly 82% of them seen only once. Material: peripheral blood. Source of these receptors: a man at least 80 years old with acute or convalescent COVID-19. CDR3s include the opening cysteine and the closing phenylalanine or tryptophan. Fields, in order: clone size, V gene, D gene, J gene, CDR3 protein, CDR3 DNA. D genes are given only for firm matches. Clone size is not always given. Where it is, it says once, few, many or a class for expanded clones.

clone size: -; V gene: TRBV10-2; D gene: -; J gene: TRBJ1-1; CDR3 protein: CASSDSGHKNTEAFF; CDR3 DNA: TGCGCCAGCAGTGACTCGGGACATAAGAACACTGAAGCTTTCTTT
clone size: -; V gene: TRBV6-5; D gene: TRBD1; J gene: TRBJ2-1; CDR3 protein: CASRGQEWGNEQFF; CDR3 DNA: TGTGCCAGCAGGGGACAGGAGTGGGGCAATGAGCAGTTCTTC
clone size: -; V gene: TRBV19; D gene: -; J gene: TRBJ1-1; CDR3 protein: CASSWGLWNTEAFF; CDR3 DNA: TGTGCCAGTAGTTGGGGGCTCTGGAACACTGAAGCTTTCTTT
clone size: -; V gene: TRBV6-5; D gene: -; J gene: TRBJ1-1; CDR3 protein: CASTLGGAEAFF; CDR3 DNA: TGTGCCAGCACCCTGGGGGGGGCTGAAGCTTTCTTT
clone size: -; V gene: TRBV4-3; D gene: -; J gene: TRBJ2-7; CDR3 protein: CASSQDVAVYEQYF; CDR3 DNA: TGCGCCAGCAGCCAAGATGTGGCAGTCTACGAGCAGTACTTC
clone size: -; V gene: TRBV3-1/TRBV3-2; D gene: TRBD2; J gene: TRBJ2-3; CDR3 protein: CASSQERDAGRPHTDTQYF; CDR3 DNA: TGTGCCAGCAGCCAAGAAAGGGACGCCGGGAGGCCCCACACAGATACGCAGTATTTT
clone size: -; V gene: TRBV6-5; D gene: TRBD1; J gene: TRBJ1-1; CDR3 protein: CASSFTGGRNTEAFF; CDR3 DNA: TGTGCCAGCAGTTTCACAGGGGGAAGGAACACTGAAGCTTTCTTT
clone size: -; V gene: TRBV28; D gene: TRBD1; J gene: TRBJ1-1; CDR3 protein: CASSPPTGGDTEAFF; CDR3 DNA: TGTGCCAGCAGCCCCCCGACAGGGGGCGACACTGAAGCTTTCTTT
clone size: -; V gene: TRBV27; D gene: TRBD1; J gene: TRBJ1-5; CDR3 protein: CASGRGGNQPQHF; CDR3 DNA: TGTGCCAGCGGCAGGGGGGGCAATCAGCCCCAGCATTTT
clone size: -; V gene: TRBV28; D gene: TRBD1; J gene: TRBJ1-5; CDR3 protein: CASSSSGQGPNQPQHF; CDR3 DNA: TGTGCCAGCAGTTCCTCAGGACAGGGTCCCAATCAGCCCCAGCATTTT
clone size: few; V gene: TRBV27; D gene: TRBD1; J gene: TRBJ1-5; CDR3 protein: CASSFGTGQDQPQHF; CDR3 DNA: TGTGCCAGCAGTTTTGGGACAGGGCAGGATCAGCCCCAGCATTTT
clone size: -; V gene: TRBV3-1/TRBV3-2; D gene: -; J gene: TRBJ2-5; CDR3 protein: CASSQDGPTGETQYF; CDR3 DNA: TGTGCCAGCAGCCAAGATGGACCCACGGGGGAGACCCAGTACTTC
clone size: -; V gene: TRBV12-5; D gene: TRBD2; J gene: TRBJ2-3; CDR3 protein: CASGLTSGPTDTQYF; CDR3 DNA: TGTGCTAGTGGTCTGACTAGCGGACCCACAGATACGCAGTATTTT
clone size: -; V gene: TRBV27; D gene: -; J gene: TRBJ2-6; CDR3 protein: CASRLSGGAGANVLTF; CDR3 DNA: TGTGCCAGCAGGTTAAGTGGGGGGGCGGGGGCCAACGTCCTGACTTTC
clone size: -; V gene: TRBV5-1; D gene: TRBD1; J gene: TRBJ1-4; CDR3 protein: CASSLQGAGEKLFF; CDR3 DNA: TGCGCCAGCAGCCTACAGGGGGCAGGTGAAAAACTGTTTTTT
clone size: -; V gene: TRBV28; D gene: -; J gene: TRBJ2-3; CDR3 protein: CASNLPGNTDTQYF; CDR3 DNA: TGTGCCAGCAACCTCCCGGGGAACACAGATACGCAGTATTTT
clone size: once; V gene: TRBV28; D gene: TRBD1; J gene: TRBJ1-2; CDR3 protein: CASSLFKGQTINYGYTF; CDR3 DNA: TGTGCCAGCAGTTTATTTAAGGGACAGACCATTAACTATGGCTACACCTTC
clone size: -; V gene: TRBV28; D gene: -; J gene: TRBJ1-2; CDR3 protein: CASSRGTVEGYTF; CDR3 DNA: TGTGCCAGCAGTCGCGGGACCGTGGAGGGCTACACCTTC
clone size: -; V gene: TRBV19; D gene: TRBD1; J gene: TRBJ1-1; CDR3 protein: CASSIGQGGEAFF; CDR3 DNA: TGTGCCAGTAGTATAGGACAGGGAGGTGAAGCTTTCTTT
clone size: few; V gene: TRBV27; D gene: -; J gene: TRBJ1-5; CDR3 protein: CASSNRGNQPQHF; CDR3 DNA: TGTGCCAGCAGCAATAGAGGCAATCAGCCCCAGCATTTT
clone size: -; V gene: TRBV7-2; D gene: -; J gene: TRBJ2-1; CDR3 protein: CASSSTGYNEQFF; CDR3 DNA: TGTGCCAGCAGCTCTACAGGATACAATGAGCAGTTCTTC
clone size: few; V gene: TRBV19; D gene: TRBD2; J gene: TRBJ2-7; CDR3 protein: CASSRTSGGYEQYF; CDR3 DNA: TGTGCCAGTAGTCGGACTAGCGGGGGGTACGAGCAGTACTTC
clone size: -; V gene: TRBV5-1; D gene: TRBD1; J gene: TRBJ2-2; CDR3 protein: CASSSLAGGTGELFF; CDR3 DNA: TGCGCCAGCAGCTCCTTGGCAGGGGGCACCGGGGAGCTGTTTTTT
clone size: few; V gene: TRBV28; D gene: TRBD1; J gene: TRBJ1-2; CDR3 protein: CASSFLGQGGGGYTF; CDR3 DNA: TGTGCCAGCAGTTTCCTGGGACAGGGAGGGGGCGGCTACACCTTC
clone size: -; V gene: TRBV9; D gene: -; J gene: TRBJ1-1; CDR3 protein: CASSVDLQDTEAFF; CDR3 DNA: TGTGCCAGCAGCGTAGACCTCCAGGACACTGAAGCTTTCTTT
clone size: few; V gene: TRBV6-5; D gene: -; J gene: TRBJ1-1; CDR3 protein: CASVMNTEAFF; CDR3 DNA: TGTGCCAGCGTCATGAACACTGAAGCTTTCTTT
clone size: -; V gene: TRBV5-5; D gene: TRBD2; J gene: TRBJ2-1; CDR3 protein: CASSSEVTGTSGINEQFF; CDR3 DNA: TGTGCCAGCAGCTCGGAGGTGACCGGGACTAGCGGGATCAATGAGCAGTTCTTC
clone size: -; V gene: TRBV9; D gene: -; J gene: TRBJ1-2; CDR3 protein: CASSAQGHGYTF; CDR3 DNA: TGTGCCAGCAGCGCCCAGGGACACGGCTACACCTTC
clone size: -; V gene: TRBV4-1; D gene: -; J gene: TRBJ1-4; CDR3 protein: CASSQPRSRLNEKLFF; CDR3 DNA: TGCGCCAGCAGCCAACCCAGATCGAGACTAAATGAAAAACTGTTTTTT
clone size: once; V gene: TRBV28; D gene: -; J gene: TRBJ2-5; CDR3 protein: CASSLQETQYF; CDR3 DNA: TGTGCCAGCAGTCTTCAAGAGACCCAGTACTTC
clone size: once; V gene: TRBV15; D gene: TRBD1; J gene: TRBJ1-2; CDR3 protein: CATSRGGQNYGGYTF; CDR3 DNA: TGTGCCACCAGCAGAGGGGGACAGAACTATGGTGGCTACACCTTC
clone size: -; V gene: TRBV15; D gene: -; J gene: TRBJ1-5; CDR3 protein: CATALGSAEGQPQHF; CDR3 DNA: TGTGCCACCGCTCTTGGGAGCGCCGAGGGTCAGCCCCAGCATTTT
clone size: -; V gene: TRBV11-3; D gene: -; J gene: TRBJ1-1; CDR3 protein: CASSLGGSRGGTEAFF; CDR3 DNA: TGTGCCAGCAGCTTAGGGGGGAGCAGGGGCGGCACTGAAGCTTTCTTT
clone size: -; V gene: TRBV28; D gene: TRBD1; J gene: TRBJ2-7; CDR3 protein: CASSPPGTGDDEQYF; CDR3 DNA: TGTGCCAGCAGTCCTCCCGGGACAGGGGACGACGAGCAGTACTTC
clone size: -; V gene: TRBV28; D gene: TRBD1; J gene: TRBJ1-6; CDR3 protein: CASSFLSGTGGTPLHF; CDR3 DNA: TGTGCCAGCAGTTTTTTGTCCGGGACAGGGGGAACACCCCTCCACTTT
clone size: few; V gene: TRBV6-1; D gene: -; J gene: TRBJ1-2; CDR3 protein: CASSEGVGRINYGYTF; CDR3 DNA: TGTGCCAGCAGTGAAGGAGTTGGCAGGATTAACTATGGCTACACCTTC
clone size: -; V gene: TRBV29-1; D gene: TRBD2; J gene: TRBJ2-1; CDR3 protein: CSVRLAGSQSEQFF; CDR3 DNA: TGCAGCGTTCGACTAGCGGGATCCCAGAGTGAGCAGTTCTTC
clone size: -; V gene: TRBV11-2; D gene: TRBD1; J gene: TRBJ1-6; CDR3 protein: CASSGGTVYSPLHF; CDR3 DNA: TGTGCCAGCAGCGGAGGGACAGTCTATTCACCCCTCCACTTT
clone size: -; V gene: TRBV12-3/TRBV12-4; D gene: -; J gene: TRBJ1-5; CDR3 protein: CASSSLRNQPQHF; CDR3 DNA: TGTGCCAGCAGTTCTCTACGTAATCAGCCCCAGCATTTT
clone size: -; V gene: TRBV10-2; D gene: TRBD2; J gene: TRBJ2-7; CDR3 protein: CASSDSGGYEQYF; CDR3 DNA: TGCGCCAGCAGTGACAGCGGGGGTTACGAGCAGTACTTC
clone size: -; V gene: TRBV2; D gene: TRBD1; J gene: TRBJ1-2; CDR3 protein: CASKLGQGGYTF; CDR3 DNA: TGTGCCAGCAAATTGGGACAGGGGGGCTACACCTTC
clone size: -; V gene: TRBV6-5; D gene: TRBD1; J gene: TRBJ1-2; CDR3 protein: CASSWLTGEDGYTF; CDR3 DNA: TGTGCCAGCAGTTGGTTAACAGGGGAAGATGGCTACACCTTC
clone size: -; V gene: TRBV5-4; D gene: TRBD2; J gene: TRBJ2-5; CDR3 protein: CASSFPGVAGAKQTQYF; CDR3 DNA: TGTGCCAGCAGCTTTCCGGGGGTAGCGGGGGCCAAACAGACCCAGTACTTC
clone size: -; V gene: TRBV2; D gene: TRBD1; J gene: TRBJ1-5; CDR3 protein: CASSVQGEINQPQHF; CDR3 DNA: TGTGCCAGCAGTGTCCAGGGGGAGATCAATCAGCCCCAGCATTTT
clone size: -; V gene: TRBV28; D gene: -; J gene: TRBJ2-2; CDR3 protein: CASSLWKKASRETGELFF; CDR3 DNA: TGTGCCAGCAGTTTATGGAAAAAAGCTAGCCGTGAGACCGGGGAGCTGTTTTTT
clone size: few; V gene: TRBV7-2; D gene: TRBD1; J gene: TRBJ2-7; CDR3 protein: CASSLAGRQGGRVEQYF; CDR3 DNA: TGTGCCAGCAGCCTCGCTGGGAGACAGGGGGGAAGAGTCGAGCAGTACTTC
clone size: -; V gene: TRBV28; D gene: TRBD1; J gene: TRBJ2-7; CDR3 protein: CASSRQGSYEQYF; CDR3 DNA: TGTGCCAGCAGTCGACAGGGATCGTACGAGCAGTACTTC
clone size: once; V gene: TRBV6-4; D gene: TRBD1; J gene: TRBJ2-7; CDR3 protein: CASSFGTGATYEQYF; CDR3 DNA: TGTGCCAGCAGTTTCGGGACAGGGGCGACCTACGAGCAGTACTTC
clone size: few; V gene: TRBV15; D gene: -; J gene: TRBJ1-3; CDR3 protein: CATSSRGSSGNTIYF; CDR3 DNA: TGTGCCACCAGCTCACGAGGGAGCTCTGGAAACACCATATATTTT
clone size: -; V gene: TRBV3-1/TRBV3-2; D gene: -; J gene: TRBJ2-3; CDR3 protein: CASSPLGGSSTDTQYF; CDR3 DNA: TGTGCCAGCAGCCCCCTGGGAGGATCTAGCACAGATACGCAGTATTTT
clone size: -; V gene: TRBV6-4; D gene: -; J gene: TRBJ2-2; CDR3 protein: CASSDSKLNSGELFF; CDR3 DNA: TGTGCCAGCAGTGACTCAAAACTAAACTCCGGGGAGCTGTTTTTT
clone size: -; V gene: TRBV3-1/TRBV3-2; D gene: TRBD1; J gene: TRBJ2-5; CDR3 protein: CASSHHARTGRQETQYF; CDR3 DNA: TGTGCCAGCAGCCATCACGCCCGGACAGGGCGGCAAGAGACCCAGTACTTC
clone size: once; V gene: TRBV29-1; D gene: -; J gene: TRBJ2-1; CDR3 protein: CSVVKYNEQFF; CDR3 DNA: TGCAGCGTCGTTAAATACAATGAGCAGTTCTTC
clone size: -; V gene: TRBV19; D gene: -; J gene: TRBJ1-6; CDR3 protein: CASRSAGVFESPLHF; CDR3 DNA: TGTGCCAGTAGATCTGCGGGGGTTTTTGAGTCACCCCTCCACTTT
clone size: once; V gene: TRBV28; D gene: -; J gene: TRBJ1-5; CDR3 protein: CASSFSGKQPQHF; CDR3 DNA: TGTGCCAGCAGTTTTTCGGGAAAACAGCCCCAGCATTTT
clone size: -; V gene: TRBV29-1; D gene: TRBD1; J gene: TRBJ1-1; CDR3 protein: CSVGKNRGGTEAFF; CDR3 DNA: TGCAGCGTTGGAAAGAACAGGGGAGGCACTGAAGCTTTCTTT
clone size: -; V gene: TRBV18; D gene: -; J gene: TRBJ2-7; CDR3 protein: CASSRALSYEQYF; CDR3 DNA: TGTGCCAGCTCCAGGGCCCTCTCCTACGAGCAGTACTTC
clone size: -; V gene: TRBV7-9; D gene: -; J gene: TRBJ1-6; CDR3 protein: CASSPSTVPYSPLHF; CDR3 DNA: TGTGCCAGCAGCCCCTCGACAGTTCCCTATTCACCCCTCCACTTT
clone size: -; V gene: TRBV28; D gene: -; J gene: TRBJ1-4; CDR3 protein: CASSLGPVKEKLFF; CDR3 DNA: TGTGCCAGCAGTTTAGGTCCAGTCAAAGAAAAACTGTTTTTT
clone size: -; V gene: TRBV5-1; D gene: -; J gene: TRBJ1-4; CDR3 protein: CASSSGSTNEKLFF; CDR3 DNA: TGCGCCAGCAGCTCGGGGAGCACTAATGAAAAACTGTTTTTT